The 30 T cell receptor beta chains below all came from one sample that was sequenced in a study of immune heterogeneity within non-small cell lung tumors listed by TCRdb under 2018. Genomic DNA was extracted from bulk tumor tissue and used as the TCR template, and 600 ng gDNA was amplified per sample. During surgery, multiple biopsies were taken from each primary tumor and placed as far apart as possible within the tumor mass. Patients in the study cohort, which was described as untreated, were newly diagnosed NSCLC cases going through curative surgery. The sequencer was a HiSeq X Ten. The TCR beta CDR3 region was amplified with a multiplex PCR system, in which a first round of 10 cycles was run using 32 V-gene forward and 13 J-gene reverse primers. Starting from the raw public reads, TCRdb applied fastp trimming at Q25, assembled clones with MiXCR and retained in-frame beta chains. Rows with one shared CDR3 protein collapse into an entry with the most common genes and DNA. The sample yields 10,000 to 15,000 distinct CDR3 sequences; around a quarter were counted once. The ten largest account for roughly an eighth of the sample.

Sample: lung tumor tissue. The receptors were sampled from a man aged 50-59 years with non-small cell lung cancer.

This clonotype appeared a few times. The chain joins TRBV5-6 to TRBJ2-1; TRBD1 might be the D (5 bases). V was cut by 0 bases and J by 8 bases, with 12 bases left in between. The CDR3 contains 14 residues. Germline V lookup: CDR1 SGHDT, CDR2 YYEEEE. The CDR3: CASSLVVGRDEQFF. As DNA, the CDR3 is TGTGCCAGCAGCTTGGTGGTGGGGCGCGATGAGCAGTTCTTC.

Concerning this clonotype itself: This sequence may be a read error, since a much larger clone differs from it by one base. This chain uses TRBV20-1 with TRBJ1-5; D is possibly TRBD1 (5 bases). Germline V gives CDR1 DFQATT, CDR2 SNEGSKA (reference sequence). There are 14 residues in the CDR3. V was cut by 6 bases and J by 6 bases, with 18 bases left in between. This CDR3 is CSASGHGASQPQHF. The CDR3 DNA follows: TGCAGTGCAAGCGGACATGGGGCTTCTCAGCCCCAGCATTTT.

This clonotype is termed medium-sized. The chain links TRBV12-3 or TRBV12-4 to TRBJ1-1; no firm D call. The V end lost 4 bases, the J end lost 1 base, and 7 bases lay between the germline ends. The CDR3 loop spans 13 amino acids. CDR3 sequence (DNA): TGTGCCAGCAGTTCTTCACCGAACACTGAAGCTTTCTTT. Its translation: CASSSSPNTEAFF.

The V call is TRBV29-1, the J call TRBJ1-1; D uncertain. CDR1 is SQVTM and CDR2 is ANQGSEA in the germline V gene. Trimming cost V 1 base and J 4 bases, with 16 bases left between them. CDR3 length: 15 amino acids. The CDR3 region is CSVEGLGLCATEAFF. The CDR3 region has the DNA TGCAGCGTTGAAGGTCTGGGATTATGTGCCACTGAAGCTTTCTTT. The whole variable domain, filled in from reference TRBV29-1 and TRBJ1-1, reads SAVISQKPSRDICQRGTSLTIQCQVDSQVTMMFWYRQQPGQSLTLIATANQGSEATYESGFVIDKFPISRPNLTFSTLTVSNMSPEDSSIYLCSVEGLGLCATEAFFGQGTRLTVV.

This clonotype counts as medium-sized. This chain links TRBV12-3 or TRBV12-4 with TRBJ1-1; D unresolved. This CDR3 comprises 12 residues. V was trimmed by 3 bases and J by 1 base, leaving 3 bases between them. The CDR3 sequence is CASSLGNTEAFF. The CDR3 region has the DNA TGTGCCAGCAGTTTGGGGAACACTGAAGCTTTCTTT.

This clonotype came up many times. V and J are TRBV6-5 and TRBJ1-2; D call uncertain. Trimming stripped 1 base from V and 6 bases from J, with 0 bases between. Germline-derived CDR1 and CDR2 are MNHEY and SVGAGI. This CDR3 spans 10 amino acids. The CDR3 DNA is TGTGCCAGCAGTTACTATGGCTACACCTTC. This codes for CASSYYGYTF.

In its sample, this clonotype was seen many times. This CDR3 reads CASSHPGQGSGNTEAFF. Written as DNA, the CDR3 is TGTGCCAGCAGTCATCCGGGACAGGGCTCGGGGAACACTGAAGCTTTCTTT. V usage is TRBV28 and J usage is TRBJ1-1; 9 bases match TRBD1. Germline V gene sequence: CDR1 MDHEN, CDR2 SYDVKM. CDR3 size: 17 residues. The trim removed 5 bases at V and 1 base at J, leaving 11 bases unmatched.

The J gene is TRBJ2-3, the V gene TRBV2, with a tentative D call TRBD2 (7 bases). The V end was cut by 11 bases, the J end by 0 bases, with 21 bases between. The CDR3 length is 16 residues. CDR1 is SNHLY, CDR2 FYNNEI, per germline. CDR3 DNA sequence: TGTGCCGGGGGGGCCCGCGGGAACCCTAGCACAGATACGCAGTATTTT. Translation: CAGGARGNPSTDTQYF.

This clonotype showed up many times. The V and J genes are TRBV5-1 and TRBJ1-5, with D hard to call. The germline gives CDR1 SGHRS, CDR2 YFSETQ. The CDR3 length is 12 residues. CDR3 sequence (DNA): TGCGTGTTTGATAGGGTTCGGCAGCCCCAGCATTTT. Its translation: CVFDRVRQPQHF.

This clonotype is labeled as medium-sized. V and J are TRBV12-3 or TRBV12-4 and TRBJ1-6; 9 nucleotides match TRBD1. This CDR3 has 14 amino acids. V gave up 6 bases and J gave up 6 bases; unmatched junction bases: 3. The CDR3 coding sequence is TGTGCCAGCAGCCGGGACAGGGTTAATTCACCCCTCCACTTT. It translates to CASSRDRVNSPLHF.

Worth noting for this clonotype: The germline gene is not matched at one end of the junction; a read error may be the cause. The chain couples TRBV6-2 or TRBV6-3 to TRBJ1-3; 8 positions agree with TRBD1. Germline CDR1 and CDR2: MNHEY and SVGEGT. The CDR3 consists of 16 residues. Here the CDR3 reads CASSYSQGAGGNTISF. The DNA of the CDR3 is TGTGCCAGCAGTTACTCCCAGGGGGCGGGTGGAAACACTATATCTTTT.

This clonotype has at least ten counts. The CDR3 reads CAISSGTGNSYEQYF. In DNA, the CDR3 is TGTGCCATCAGCTCCGGGACAGGGAACTCCTACGAGCAGTACTTC. The chain carries TRBV10-3 and TRBJ2-7; 9 bases align to TRBD1. Trimming at V came to 6 bases and at J to 0 bases, leaving 6 bases not matched to a gene. Germline-derived CDR1 and CDR2 are ENHRY and SYGVKD. CDR3 length: 15 residues.

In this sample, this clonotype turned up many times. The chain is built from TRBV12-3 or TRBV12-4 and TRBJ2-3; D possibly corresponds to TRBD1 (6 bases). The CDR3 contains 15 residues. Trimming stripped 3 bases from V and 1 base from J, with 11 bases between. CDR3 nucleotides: TGTGCCAGCAGTTTTGGGGGCACACGCACAGATACGCAGTATTTT. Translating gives CASSFGGTRTDTQYF.

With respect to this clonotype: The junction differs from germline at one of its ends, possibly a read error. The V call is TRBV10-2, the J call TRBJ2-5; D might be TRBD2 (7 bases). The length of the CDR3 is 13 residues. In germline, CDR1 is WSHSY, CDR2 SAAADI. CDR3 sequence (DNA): TGCGCCAGCAGTTGGGGGGGCCTGGAGACCAAGTACTTC. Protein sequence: CASSWGGLETKYF.

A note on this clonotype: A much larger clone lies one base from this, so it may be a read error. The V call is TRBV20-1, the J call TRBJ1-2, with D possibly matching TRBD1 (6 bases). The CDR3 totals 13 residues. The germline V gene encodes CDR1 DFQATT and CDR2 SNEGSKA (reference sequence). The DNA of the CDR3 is TGCAGTGCTAGAGAACAGGGCCCCTATGACTACACCTTC. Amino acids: CSAREQGPYDYTF.

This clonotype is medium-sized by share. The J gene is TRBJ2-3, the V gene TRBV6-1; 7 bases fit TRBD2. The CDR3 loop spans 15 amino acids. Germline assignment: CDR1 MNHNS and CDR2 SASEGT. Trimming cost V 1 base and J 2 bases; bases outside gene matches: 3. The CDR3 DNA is TGTGCCAGCAGTGAAGGGGGAGGGTACACAGATACGCAGTATTTT. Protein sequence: CASSEGGGYTDTQYF.

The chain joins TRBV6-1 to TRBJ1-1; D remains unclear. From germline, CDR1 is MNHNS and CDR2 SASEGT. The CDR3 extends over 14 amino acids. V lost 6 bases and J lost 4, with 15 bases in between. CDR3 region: CASRPPSRGTEAFF. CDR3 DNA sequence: TGTGCCAGCAGACCTCCTTCTCGAGGCACTGAAGCTTTCTTT.

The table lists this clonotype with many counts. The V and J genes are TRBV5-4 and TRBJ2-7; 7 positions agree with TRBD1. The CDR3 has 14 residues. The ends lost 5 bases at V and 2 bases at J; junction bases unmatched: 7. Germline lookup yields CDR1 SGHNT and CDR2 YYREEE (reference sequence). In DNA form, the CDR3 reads TGTGCCAGCAGTAGTACAGGGGATACCTACGAGCAGTACTTC. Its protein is CASSSTGDTYEQYF.

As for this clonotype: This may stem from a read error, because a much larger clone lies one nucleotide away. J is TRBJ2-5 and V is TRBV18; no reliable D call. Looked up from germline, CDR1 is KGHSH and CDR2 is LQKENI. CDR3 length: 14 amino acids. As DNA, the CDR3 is TGTGCCAGCTTACCACTGGGTACCGTCGAGACCCAGTACTTC. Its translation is CASLPLGTVETQYF.

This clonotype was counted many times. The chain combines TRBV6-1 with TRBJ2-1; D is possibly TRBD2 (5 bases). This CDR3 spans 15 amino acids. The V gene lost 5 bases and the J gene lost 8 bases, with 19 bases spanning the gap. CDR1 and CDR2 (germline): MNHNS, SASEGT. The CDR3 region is CASSYRWELSYEQFF. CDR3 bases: TGTGCCAGCAGTTATCGGTGGGAGCTTAGCTATGAGCAGTTCTTC.

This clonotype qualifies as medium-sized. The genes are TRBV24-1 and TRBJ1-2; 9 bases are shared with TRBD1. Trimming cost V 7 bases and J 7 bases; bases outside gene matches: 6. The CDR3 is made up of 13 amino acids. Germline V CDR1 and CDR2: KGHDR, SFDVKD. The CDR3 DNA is TGTGCCACCAGGGGCACAGGGGGCGGTGGCTACACCTTC. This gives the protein CATRGTGGGGYTF.

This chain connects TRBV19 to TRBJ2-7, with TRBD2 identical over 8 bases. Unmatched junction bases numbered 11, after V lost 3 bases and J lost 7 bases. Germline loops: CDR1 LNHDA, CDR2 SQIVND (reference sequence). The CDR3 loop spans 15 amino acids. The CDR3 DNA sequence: TGTGCCAGTAGTATGGACGGATCTCGGGGGGGAGAGCAGTACTTC. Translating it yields CASSMDGSRGGEQYF.

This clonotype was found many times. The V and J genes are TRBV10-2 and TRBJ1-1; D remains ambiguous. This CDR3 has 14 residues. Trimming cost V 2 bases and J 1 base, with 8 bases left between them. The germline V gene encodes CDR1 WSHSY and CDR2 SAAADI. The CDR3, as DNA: TGCGCCAGCAGTGAGCCCTCGAGGAACACTGAAGCTTTCTTT. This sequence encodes CASSEPSRNTEAFF.

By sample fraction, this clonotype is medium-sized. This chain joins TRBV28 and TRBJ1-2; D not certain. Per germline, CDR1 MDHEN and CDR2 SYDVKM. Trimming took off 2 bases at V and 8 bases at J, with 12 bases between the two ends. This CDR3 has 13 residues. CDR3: CASSLRGFRGYTF. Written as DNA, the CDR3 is TGTGCCAGCAGTTTAAGAGGCTTTCGGGGCTACACCTTC.

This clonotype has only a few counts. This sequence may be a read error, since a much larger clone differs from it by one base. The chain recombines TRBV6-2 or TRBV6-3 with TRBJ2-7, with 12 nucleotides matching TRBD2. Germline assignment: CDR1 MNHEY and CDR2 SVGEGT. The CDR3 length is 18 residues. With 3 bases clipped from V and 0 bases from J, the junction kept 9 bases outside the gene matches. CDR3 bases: TGTGCCAGCAGTTATCACCCAACTAGCGGGAGGCTCTCCTACGAGCAGTACTTC. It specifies CASSYHPTSGRLSYEQYF.

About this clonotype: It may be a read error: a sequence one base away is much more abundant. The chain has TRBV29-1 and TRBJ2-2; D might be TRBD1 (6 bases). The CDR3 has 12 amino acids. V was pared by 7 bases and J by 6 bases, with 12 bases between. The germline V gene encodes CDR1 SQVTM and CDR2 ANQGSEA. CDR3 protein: CSAQQGAGELFF. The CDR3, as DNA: TGCAGCGCGCAACAGGGCGCCGGGGAGCTGTTTTTT.

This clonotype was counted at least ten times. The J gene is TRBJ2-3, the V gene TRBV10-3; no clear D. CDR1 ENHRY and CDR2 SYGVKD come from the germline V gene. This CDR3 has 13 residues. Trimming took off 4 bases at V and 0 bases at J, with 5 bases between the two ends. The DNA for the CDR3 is TGTGCCATCAGTGCCCTAAGCACAGATACGCAGTATTTT. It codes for CAISALSTDTQYF.

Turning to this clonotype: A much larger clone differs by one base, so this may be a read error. CDR3 region: CATSADREGHNEQFF. Written as DNA, the CDR3 is TGTGCCACCAGCGCCGACCGGGAGGGCCACAATGAGCAGTTCTTC. The chain carries TRBV15 and TRBJ2-1, with 8 bases matching TRBD2. Germline trimming cut 5 bases from V and 5 bases from J; bases unmatched to any gene: 8. The length of the CDR3 is 15 residues. CDR1 is LNHNV and CDR2 is YYDKDF in the germline V gene (reference sequence).

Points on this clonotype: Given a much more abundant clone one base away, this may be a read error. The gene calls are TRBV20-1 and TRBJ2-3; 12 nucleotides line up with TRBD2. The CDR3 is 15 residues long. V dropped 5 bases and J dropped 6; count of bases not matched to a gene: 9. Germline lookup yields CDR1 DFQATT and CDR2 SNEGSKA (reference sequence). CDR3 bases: TGCAGTGCTTGTCTACTAGCGGGAGGAGCTGATACGCAGTATTTT. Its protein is CSACLLAGGADTQYF.

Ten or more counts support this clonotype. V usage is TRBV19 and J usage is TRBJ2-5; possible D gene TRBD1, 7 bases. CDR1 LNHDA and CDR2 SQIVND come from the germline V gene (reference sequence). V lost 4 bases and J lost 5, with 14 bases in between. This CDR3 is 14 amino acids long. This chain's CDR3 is CASSTQGGRETQYF. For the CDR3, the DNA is TGTGCCAGTAGTACCCAGGGGGGACGGGAGACCCAGTACTTC.